These 4 T cell receptor beta chains were sequenced from one sample in a study of T cells in Graves' hyperthyroidism and ophthalmopathy. The TCR beta CDR3 regions underwent amplification using RNA transcripts as the source. The HTBI primer set served for first-round RT-PCR of the TCR CDR3. TCRdb called the multiplex PCR reads again in MiXCR, with one record for every CDR3 protein. The sample contains around 500,000 distinct CDR3 sequences, approximately 23% of which appear only once. The sample consisted of blood. Receptors originate from a woman aged 70-85 years with Graves' ophthalmopathy.

The chain has TRBV10-1 and TRBJ2-7, with 10 bases that match TRBD2. J gave up 5 bases and V 5 bases, and 3 bases lay outside the gene matches. Germline CDR1 is WNHNN and CDR2 is SYGVQD (reference sequence). This CDR3 comprises 13 residues. The CDR3 loop is CASSLAGVDEQYF. CDR3 DNA sequence: TGCGCCAGCAGTCTAGCGGGAGTTGACGAGCAGTACTTC.

This clonotype was seen a handful of times. The chain combines TRBV15 with TRBJ2-3; 8 positions match TRBD2. The germline gives CDR1 LNHNV, CDR2 YYDKDF (reference sequence). The V gene end was trimmed by 0 bases and the J gene end by 7 bases; junction bases not matched to a gene: 6. The CDR3 length is 15 residues. CDR3 residues: CATSRDRLAGNTQYF. DNA for the CDR3: TGTGCCACCAGCAGAGATAGGCTAGCGGGCAATACGCAGTATTTT.

In this sample, this clonotype turned up many times. Here the CDR3 reads CASSPRRASAPEQFF. The CDR3 bases are TGTGCCAGCAGCCCGAGGAGGGCTAGCGCACCTGAGCAGTTCTTC. The V and J genes are TRBV9 and TRBJ2-1; a weak D match, TRBD2 (6 bases). The CDR3 runs 15 residues. From germline, CDR1 is SGDLS and CDR2 YYNGEE. V dropped 4 bases and J dropped 9 bases, with 20 bases sitting between them.

This clonotype was counted only a few times. The chain links TRBV30 to TRBJ1-1, with D perhaps TRBD1 (5 bases). The germline gives CDR1 GTSNPN, CDR2 SVGIG (reference sequence). The CDR3 is 15 residues long. V lost 0 bases, J lost 1 base, and 12 bases lay in between. The CDR3 loop reads CAWSVQEQPNTEAFF. The CDR3 bases are TGTGCCTGGAGTGTACAGGAACAGCCGAACACTGAAGCTTTCTTT. Based on the CDR3 plus reference TRBV30 and TRBJ1-1, the full variable domain is SQTIHQWPATLVQPVGSPLSLECTVEGTSNPNLYWYRQAAGRGLQLLFYSVGIGQISSEVPQNLSASRPQDRQFILSSKKLLLSDSGFYLCAWSVQEQPNTEAFFGQGTRLTVV.